This TCR beta chain was found in a study of cytomegalovirus exposure and HLA in healthy donors. This clone has just one count. Its specificity is unknown. Use of 60 Vbeta and 13 Jbeta primers characterized the PCR. Using immunoSEQ multiplex PCR, the repertoire was profiled, and TCRdb retains in-frame clones only, with some absent. The table lists 140,000 to 150,000 clones, 65% to 85% of them singletons. Regarding the study as a whole: The investigators catalogued 150 to 200 TCR beta chains as cytomegalovirus-associated. Follow-up analysis later connected one missense variant in DCLRE1C with trimming of TCR beta V- and J-genes.

Samples came from healthy bone marrow donors. This receptor was taken from a male donor in good health and CMV-seronegative. Sequenced input: PBMCs.

The DNA of the CDR3 is TGTGCCAGCAGCGTAGCCGGACTAGCCACCGAGCAGTACTTC. Its protein product is CASSVAGLATEQYF. This chain joins TRBV9 and TRBJ2-7, with 8 bases matching TRBD2. The CDR3 loop spans 14 amino acids. The V gene end was trimmed by 0 bases and the J gene end by 6 bases; junction bases not matched to a gene: 5. CDR1 is SGDLS, CDR2 YYNGEE, per germline.